This T cell receptor beta chain was observed in a study of cytotoxic CD8 clonotypes in ibrutinib-treated CLL. Deep sequencing aimed at 1 in 200,000 to 1 in 1 million T cells' resolution. The assay was immunoSEQ multiplex PCR, and TCRdb's table has in-frame clones only and misses some. The sample has approximately 70,000 clones, about nine tenths seen once. In its sample, this clone was seen a few times. Its antigen is as yet unknown. Study observations and caveats: Increased clonality at ibrutinib response gave way to a return toward baseline at progression. Among the clonotypes, public ones were uncommon and contracted or held stable on treatment. While tracking circulating CD8+ T-cell counts, baseline clonality exceeded that of age-matched healthy donors.

The germline gives CDR1 MNHEY, CDR2 SVGAGI. CDR3 length: 14 amino acids. Trimming stripped 5 bases from V and 4 bases from J, with 14 bases between. The sequence came from a human donor with chronic lymphocytic leukemia. The genes are TRBV6-5 and TRBJ1-2; D is unclear. The sequenced sample was PBMCs, obtained after 12 months of ibrutinib treatment. Here the CDR3 DNA reads TGTGCCAGCAGTACCGCCGCACGGTCCTATGGCTACACCTTC. It is translated as CASSTAARSYGYTF.